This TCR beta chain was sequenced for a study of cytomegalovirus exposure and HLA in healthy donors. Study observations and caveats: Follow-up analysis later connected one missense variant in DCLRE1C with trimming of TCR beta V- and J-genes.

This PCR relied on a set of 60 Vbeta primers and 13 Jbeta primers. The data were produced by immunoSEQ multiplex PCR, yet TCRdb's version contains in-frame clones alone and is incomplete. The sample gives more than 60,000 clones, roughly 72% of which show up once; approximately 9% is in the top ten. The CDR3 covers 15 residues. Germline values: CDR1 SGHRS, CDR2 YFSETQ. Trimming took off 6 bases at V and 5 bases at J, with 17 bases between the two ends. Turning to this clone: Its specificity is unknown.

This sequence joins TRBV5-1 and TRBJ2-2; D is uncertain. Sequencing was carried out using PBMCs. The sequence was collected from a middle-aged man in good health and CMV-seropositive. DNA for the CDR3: TGCGCCAGCAAGGAACTAATTGAGGATACCGGGGAGCTGTTTTTT. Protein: CASKELIEDTGELFF.